This is a list of T cell receptor beta chains from one sample in a study of CD8+ T cells in alopecia areata. Libraries were prepared by immunoSEQ multiplex PCR; TCRdb keeps only in-frame clonotypes and omits some of them. The sample lists some 200,000 clones, around 43% seen once, with approximately 2.9% in the top ten. The input for sequencing was CD4+ T cells sorted from blood, taken at approximately week 36, from a patient treated with tofacitinib. Receptors originate from a human donor with alopecia areata. CDR3s include the opening cysteine and the closing phenylalanine or tryptophan. Each record gives: D gene, J gene, clone size, V gene, CDR3 protein, CDR3 DNA. The D gene is left open where the match is weak. The size entry is marked missing in some rows and otherwise reads once, few, many or a size class.

>-|TRBJ2-7|-|TRBV5-8
CARVYREGSYEQYF
TGTGCCAGGGTCTACAGGGAGGGTTCCTACGAGCAGTACTTC
>TRBD2|TRBJ2-3|few|TRBV7-2
CASSWSGGSGDTQYF
TGTGCCAGCAGCTGGTCGGGCGGGAGCGGAGATACGCAGTATTTT
>TRBD1|TRBJ2-7|once|TRBV6-1
CASRAGQGNYEQYF
TGTGCCAGCAGAGCGGGACAGGGAAACTACGAGCAGTACTTC
>-|TRBJ2-3|-|TRBV5-1
CASGLESHTDTQYF
TGCGCCAGCGGGCTAGAGAGTCACACAGATACGCAGTATTTT
>TRBD1|TRBJ1-2|few|TRBV25-1
CASSESRTGEHGYTF
TGTGCCAGCAGTGAATCCAGGACAGGGGAACATGGCTACACCTTC
>TRBD1|TRBJ1-4|few|TRBV2
CASSVTGEREKLFF
TGTGCCAGCAGTGTAACAGGGGAGAGAGAAAAACTGTTTTTT
>-|TRBJ2-4|-|TRBV7-8
CASSSRTGIQYF
TGTGCCAGCAGCTCTAGGACGGGAATTCAGTACTTC
>TRBD2|TRBJ2-2|-|TRBV2
CASSWTSGRASGELFF
TGTGCCAGCAGTTGGACTAGCGGGAGGGCGTCCGGGGAGCTGTTTTTT
>TRBD1|TRBJ2-2|few|TRBV10-3
CAIRDTGGNTGELFF
TGTGCCATCAGGGATACAGGGGGCAACACCGGGGAGCTGTTTTTT
>TRBD1|TRBJ1-2|few|TRBV28
CASSLFPGTGGFVYGYTF
TGTGCCAGCAGTTTATTCCCCGGGACAGGGGGCTTTGTCTATGGCTACACCTTC
>-|TRBJ2-7|-|TRBV7-2
CASSPSLYEQYF
TGTGCCAGCAGTCCCAGTCTTTACGAGCAGTACTTC
>-|TRBJ2-7|few|TRBV9
CASSVLPDGFAEQYF
TGTGCCAGCAGCGTCCTTCCGGACGGGTTTGCCGAGCAGTACTTC
>TRBD2|TRBJ2-4|-|TRBV7-9
CASSVIAGPRVIQYF
TGTGCCAGCAGCGTAATAGCGGGACCTAGAGTCATTCAGTACTTC
>-|TRBJ2-5|-|TRBV29-1
CRPKAEETQYF
TGCAGGCCCAAAGCGGAAGAGACCCAGTACTTC
>-|TRBJ1-2|few|TRBV28
CASTISPRGNYGYTF
TGTGCCAGCACCATTTCGCCCCGGGGCAACTATGGCTACACCTTC
>-|TRBJ2-1|few|TRBV21-1
CASSGCSYNEQFF
TGTGCCAGCAGCGGGTGCTCCTACAATGAGCAGTTCTTC
>TRBD1|TRBJ1-5|-|TRBV11-2
CASSPDRGNNQPQHF
TGTGCCAGCAGCCCGGACAGGGGTAACAATCAGCCCCAGCATTTT
>TRBD1|TRBJ2-7|few|TRBV7-2
CASSLKTGESFEQYF
TGTGCCAGCAGCCTAAAGACAGGGGAGTCATTCGAGCAGTACTTC
>-|TRBJ2-1|-|TRBV5-1
CASSSTRSSYNEQFF
TGCGCCAGCAGCTCGACTAGGAGCTCCTACAATGAGCAGTTCTTC
>-|TRBJ1-2|-|TRBV15
CATSREMRALYGYTF
TGTGCCACCAGCAGAGAGATGAGGGCGCTCTATGGCTACACCTTC
>TRBD2|TRBJ2-2|-|TRBV30
CAWSRWGGTGELFF
TGTGCCTGGAGTCGGTGGGGGGGCACCGGGGAGCTGTTTTTT
>-|TRBJ2-4|-|TRBV5-1
CASSLAEWGNIQYF
TGCGCCAGCAGCTTGGCCGAGTGGGGAAACATTCAGTACTTC
>-|TRBJ2-3|few|TRBV27
CASALGGAGTDTQYF
TGTGCCAGTGCCCTAGGGGGGGCAGGGACAGATACGCAGTATTTT
>-|TRBJ1-1|few|TRBV14
CASSPFGGGEAFF
TGTGCCAGCAGCCCATTCGGTGGGGGTGAAGCTTTCTTT
>TRBD2|TRBJ2-1|few|TRBV30
CAWSVGLAGGNEQFF
TGTGCCTGGAGTGTGGGACTAGCGGGGGGTAATGAGCAGTTCTTC
>TRBD2|TRBJ2-1|-|TRBV15
CATSRGLAGSYNEQFF
TGTGCCACCAGCAGGGGACTAGCGGGAAGCTACAATGAGCAGTTCTTC
>-|TRBJ2-3|-|TRBV29-1
CSVEDRLDTQYF
TGCAGCGTTGAAGATCGCTTGGATACGCAGTATTTT
>-|TRBJ1-5|-|TRBV30
CAWTGREDQPQHF
TGTGCCTGGACCGGGAGGGAGGATCAGCCCCAGCATTTT
>-|TRBJ1-2|-|TRBV30
CAWRRGTMNYGYTF
TGTGCCTGGCGCAGGGGAACGATGAACTATGGCTACACCTTC
>-|TRBJ1-1|few|TRBV29-1
CSVEILRTAMTTEAFF
TGCAGCGTTGAAATCCTGAGGACGGCGATGACTACTGAAGCTTTCTTT
>-|TRBJ2-3|-|TRBV29-1
CSVDLSADTQYF
TGCAGCGTTGATTTGTCGGCAGATACGCAGTATTTT
>-|TRBJ2-7|-|TRBV7-8
CASRRMHGLARDEQYF
TGTGCCAGCAGACGCATGCACGGGCTAGCGCGCGACGAGCAGTACTTC
>-|TRBJ2-5|-|TRBV11-2
CASSLVDVRGAQYF
TGTGCCAGCAGCTTAGTGGACGTTCGAGGGGCCCAGTACTTC
>TRBD1|TRBJ2-7|many|TRBV7-8
CASSGDRAGEQYF
TGTGCCAGCAGCGGGGACAGGGCGGGCGAGCAGTACTTC
>TRBD2|TRBJ2-1|-|TRBV20-1
CSAYSGREQFF
TGCAGTGCTTATAGCGGGAGGGAGCAGTTCTTC
>-|TRBJ2-2|-|TRBV7-9
CASRSDAVAGELFF
TGTGCCAGCAGGTCGGATGCTGTCGCCGGGGAGCTGTTTTTT
>-|TRBJ2-1|-|TRBV9
CASSVGQGTYEQFF
TGTGCCAGCAGCGTGGGTCAGGGTACCTATGAGCAGTTCTTC
>-|TRBJ2-5|few|TRBV29-1
CSVDSYRETQYF
TGCAGCGTTGACTCTTACCGAGAGACCCAGTACTTC
>TRBD1|TRBJ2-1|few|TRBV7-9
CASTRDSDYNEQFF
TGTGCCAGTACCCGGGACAGTGATTACAATGAGCAGTTCTTC
>-|TRBJ1-2|-|TRBV25-1
CASSEFQENYGYTF
TGTGCCAGCAGTGAATTCCAGGAGAACTATGGCTACACCTTC
>TRBD1|TRBJ2-1|-|TRBV29-1
CSVEDLVGQGRVFF
TGCAGCGTTGAAGATCTCGTCGGACAGGGGAGGGTGTTCTTC
>-|TRBJ2-7|-|TRBV7-8
CASSSTAYEQYF
TGTGCCAGCAGTTCGACAGCCTACGAGCAGTACTTC
>-|TRBJ2-3|-|TRBV4-2
CASSQIADPTDTQYF
TGTGCCAGCAGCCAAATAGCGGACCCCACAGATACGCAGTATTTT
>-|TRBJ1-2|-|TRBV19
CASSIDRDVGYTF
TGTGCCAGTAGTATAGATCGAGATGTTGGCTACACCTTC
>TRBD2|TRBJ2-7|-|TRBV19
CASSMPAGGGSYEQYF
TGTGCCAGTAGTATGCCGGCGGGAGGGGGTTCCTACGAGCAGTACTTC
>-|TRBJ2-1|-|TRBV5-4
CASRTYNEQFF
TGTGCCAGCAGGACCTACAATGAGCAGTTCTTC
>TRBD1|TRBJ1-2|-|TRBV19
CASSIAGQGDYGYTF
TGTGCCAGTAGTATCGCGGGACAGGGAGACTATGGCTACACCTTC
>TRBD1|TRBJ2-4|-|TRBV30
CAWSGTGAVAKNIQYF
TGTGCCTGGAGTGGAACAGGGGCGGTGGCCAAAAACATTCAGTACTTC
>-|TRBJ2-2|-|TRBV9
CASSVGASSAGELFF
TGTGCCAGCAGCGTAGGAGCAAGCTCGGCCGGGGAGCTGTTTTTT
>TRBD2|TRBJ2-7|few|TRBV18
CASSPIAGGSYEQYF
TGTGCCAGCTCACCCATAGCGGGAGGGTCCTACGAGCAGTACTTC
>-|TRBJ2-3|few|TRBV7-2
CASSLSGYADTQYF
TGTGCCAGCAGCCTCTCCGGTTACGCAGATACGCAGTATTTT
>-|TRBJ2-5|-|TRBV7-3
CASSRGPQETQYF
TGTGCCAGCAGCCGCGGACCTCAAGAGACCCAGTACTTC
>-|TRBJ2-7|once|TRBV6-1
CASSKGRSYEQYF
TGTGCCAGCAGTAAGGGCAGGTCATACGAGCAGTACTTC
>-|TRBJ2-5|once|TRBV5-1
CASSLGLSAPETQYF
TGCGCCAGCAGCTTGGGCCTCTCGGCCCCGGAGACCCAGTACTTC